A single sample is the source of the 13 T cell receptor beta chains below, sequenced in a study of identical twins. TCRdb used MiXCR to reprocess the 5' RACE reads, holding one entry per CDR3 protein. The data hold around 480,000 distinct CDR3 sequences, with 14% observed a single time. This sample also belongs to another study, concerning yellow fever vaccine responses in identical twins.

Sequencing used CD4+ T cells sorted from blood. These receptors all come from a woman aged 18-29 years in good health.

The chain joins TRBV15 to TRBJ2-1; D may match TRBD1 or TRBD2 (6 bases each). This CDR3 region has 17 residues. Germline loops: CDR1 LNHNV, CDR2 YYDKDF (reference sequence). The V gene lost 4 bases and the J gene lost 0 bases, with 16 bases spanning the gap. CDR3 in amino acids: CATSMKRGASSYNEQFF. In nucleotides, the CDR3 is TGTGCCACCAGCATGAAAAGGGGGGCGAGCTCCTACAATGAGCAGTTCTTC. The whole variable domain, filled in from reference TRBV15 and TRBJ2-1, reads DAMVIQNPRYQVTQFGKPVTLSCSQTLNHNVMYWYQQKSSQAPKLLFHYYDKDFNNEADTPDNFQSRRPNTSFCFLDIRSPGLGDTAMYLCATSMKRGASSYNEQFFGPGTRLTVL.

The chain combines TRBV6-1 with TRBJ2-3, with TRBD1 as a possible D gene (6 bases). V lost 10 bases to trimming and J lost 0 bases, with 14 bases between them. CDR1 is MNHNS and CDR2 is SASEGT in the germline V gene. There are 14 residues in the CDR3. CDR3: CATRDRRSTDTQYF. The CDR3 region has the DNA TGTGCCACCAGAGACAGGCGAAGCACAGATACGCAGTATTTT.

The chain links TRBV12-3 or TRBV12-4 to TRBJ1-6, with D uncertain. V lost 3 bases, J lost 13 bases, and 16 bases lay in between. This CDR3 comprises 14 residues. The CDR3 reads CASSLGSRSGPLHF. In DNA, the CDR3 is TGTGCCAGCAGTTTGGGCAGCCGGTCGGGGCCCCTCCACTTT.

This clonotype is a singleton in its sample. The junction differs from germline at one of its ends, possibly a read error. This chain uses TRBV12-3 or TRBV12-4 with TRBJ2-7; a weak D match, TRBD1 (5 bases). CDR3 size: 14 residues. Here the CDR3 DNA reads TGTGCCAACAGTTTAGTTACAGGATCCTACGAGCAGTACTTC. Translating gives CANSLVTGSYEQYF.

This chain links TRBV12-3 or TRBV12-4 with TRBJ2-7; D is perhaps TRBD2 (5 bases). There are 15 residues in the CDR3. The ends were cut back, 0 bases at V and 2 bases at J, with 11 bases in the middle. The CDR3 region is CASSLASGPPYEQYF. DNA of the CDR3: TGTGCCAGCAGTTTAGCGAGCGGCCCCCCCTACGAGCAGTACTTC.

This chain connects TRBV7-2 to TRBJ2-7; D is possibly TRBD1 (5 bases). The CDR3 has 14 amino acids. The V gene's germline CDR1 is SGHTA and CDR2 FQGNSA. Trimming removed 5 bases from V and 3 bases from J, with 14 bases in between. The CDR3 nucleotides are TGTGCCAGCAGCCGAAATCAGGGCCTCTACGAGCAGTACTTC. This encodes CASSRNQGLYEQYF. The full variable domain, its missing parts supplied by reference TRBV7-2 and TRBJ2-7, is GAGVSQSPSNKVTEKGKDVELRCDPISGHTALYWYRQSLGQGLEFLIYFQGNSAPDKSGLPSDRFSAERTGGSVSTLTIQRTQQEDSAVYLCASSRNQGLYEQYFGPGTRLTVT.

The gene calls are TRBV18 and TRBJ2-7, with D perhaps matching TRBD2 (6 bases). The CDR3 contains 12 residues. Per the germline V gene, CDR1 is KGHSH and CDR2 is LQKENI. The germline V and J ends were trimmed by 3 bases and 12 bases, with 15 bases remaining between them. The CDR3 sequence is CASSPTVEGLYF. The CDR3 region has the DNA TGTGCCAGCTCACCCACAGTGGAGGGGTTGTACTTC. The variable domain in full, with the rest retrieved from reference TRBV18 and TRBJ2-7, is NAGVMQNPRHLVRRRGQEARLRCSPMKGHSHVYWYRQLPEEGLKFMVYLQKENIIDESGMPKERFSAEFPKEGPSILRIQQVVRGDSAAYFCASSPTVEGLYFGPGTRLTVT.

V gene TRBV3-1 combines with J gene TRBJ1-1, with D uncertain. This CDR3 spans 19 amino acids. V was pared by 1 base and J by 0 bases, with 21 bases between. The germline CDR1 and CDR2 sequences are LGHDT and YNNKEL (reference sequence). The CDR3 here is CASSQVGNPLDGMNTEAFF. In nucleotides, the CDR3 is TGTGCCAGCAGCCAAGTTGGTAATCCCCTAGACGGCATGAACACTGAAGCTTTCTTT.

This rearrangement joins TRBV2 to TRBJ1-2; tentative D call: TRBD1 (6 bases). The V and J ends lost 6 bases and 1 base respectively, with 9 bases between them. Germline CDR1 SNHLY, CDR2 FYNNEI. The CDR3 covers 13 residues. The DNA for the CDR3 is TGTGCCAGCAGCGTGGGACATAACTATGGCTACACCTTC. It codes for CASSVGHNYGYTF.

This clonotype appeared a few times. CDR3 region: CASGQWTGGGYTF. DNA of the CDR3: TGTGCTAGTGGCCAATGGACAGGGGGAGGCTACACCTTC. The V gene is TRBV12-5, the J gene TRBJ1-2; 10 nucleotides align to TRBD1. The CDR3 is 13 residues long. CDR1 and CDR2 (germline): LGHNT, FRNRAP. With V trimmed by 6 bases and J by 8 bases, 6 bases remained unmatched.

This clonotype was found a few times. At one end, the junction sequence differs from germline, possibly due to a read error. This chain links TRBV29-1 with TRBJ1-1; no clear D. This CDR3 has 11 amino acids. Germline CDR1 and CDR2: SQVTM and ANQGSEA. CDR3 sequence reads: CSVKESMGAFF. As DNA, the CDR3 is TGCAGCGTTAAAGAGAGTATGGGAGCTTTCTTT.

The chain combines TRBV4-1 with TRBJ2-3; tentatively, D is TRBD1 (8 bases). Germline V gene data show CDR1 as MGHRA and CDR2 as YSYEKL. With 6 bases removed from V and 2 bases from J, the gap between germline ends came to 15 bases. The CDR3 has 15 amino acids. CDR3 region: CASRHRGGDTDTQYF. The DNA for the CDR3 is TGCGCCAGCAGGCACAGGGGGGGGGACACAGATACGCAGTATTTT.

The CDR3 DNA follows: TGTGCCAGCAGCCAAGACAGGGTTAGCTCTGGGGCCAACGTCCTGACTTTC. This translates into CASSQDRVSSGANVLTF. V and J are TRBV14 and TRBJ2-6; D possibly corresponds to TRBD1 (5 bases). The CDR3 runs to 17 residues. The germline CDR1 and CDR2 sequences are SGHDN and FVKESK. Trimming took off 0 bases at V and 0 bases at J, with 9 bases between the two ends. The variable domain in full, with the rest retrieved from reference TRBV14 and TRBJ2-6, is EAGVTQFPSHSVIEKGQTVTLRCDPISGHDNLYWYRRVMGKEIKFLLHFVKESKQDESGMPNNRFLAERTGGTYSTLKVQPAELEDSGVYFCASSQDRVSSGANVLTFGAGSRLTVL.